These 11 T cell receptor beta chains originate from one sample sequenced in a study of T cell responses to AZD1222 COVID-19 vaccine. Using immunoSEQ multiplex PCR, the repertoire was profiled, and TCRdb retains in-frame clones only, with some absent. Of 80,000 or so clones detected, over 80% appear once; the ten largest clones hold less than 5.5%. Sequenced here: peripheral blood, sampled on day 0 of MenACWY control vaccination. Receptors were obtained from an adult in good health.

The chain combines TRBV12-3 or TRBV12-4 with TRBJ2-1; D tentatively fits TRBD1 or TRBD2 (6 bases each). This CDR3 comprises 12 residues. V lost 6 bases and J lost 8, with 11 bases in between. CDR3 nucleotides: TGTGCCAGCAGCCGGGGGCAGGATGAGCAGTTCTTC. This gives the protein CASSRGQDEQFF.

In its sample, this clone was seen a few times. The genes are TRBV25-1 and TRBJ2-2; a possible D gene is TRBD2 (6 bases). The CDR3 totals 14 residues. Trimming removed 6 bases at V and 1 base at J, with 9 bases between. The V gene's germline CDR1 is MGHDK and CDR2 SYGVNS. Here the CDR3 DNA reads TGTGCCAGCAGGGATAGCGGGAACACCGGGGAGCTGTTTTTT. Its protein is CASRDSGNTGELFF.

This CDR3 is CASSVVTGYYNEQFF. CDR3 in DNA: TGTGCCAGCAGCGTAGTCACAGGGTACTACAATGAGCAGTTCTTC. The chain has TRBV9 and TRBJ2-1; possibly TRBD1 for D (6 bases). Looked up from germline, CDR1 is SGDLS and CDR2 is YYNGEE. V gave up 0 bases and J gave up 3 bases, with 10 bases separating them. The CDR3 runs 15 residues. The full variable domain, its missing parts supplied by reference TRBV9 and TRBJ2-1, is DSGVTQTPKHLITATGQRVTLRCSPRSGDLSVYWYQQSLDQGLQFLIQYYNGEERAKGNILERFSAQQFPDLHSELNLSSLELGDSALYFCASSVVTGYYNEQFFGPGTRLTVL.

The CDR3 region has the DNA TGTGCCAGCAGCCCGTCATCTCAGGTTAACACCGGGGAGCTGTTTTTT. Residues: CASSPSSQVNTGELFF. The chain links TRBV11-2 to TRBJ2-2, with D hard to call. The V and J ends lost 5 bases and 2 bases respectively, with 15 bases between them. Germline V gives CDR1 SGHAT, CDR2 FQNNGV. This CDR3 is built from 16 residues. The variable domain in full, completed from reference TRBV11-2 and TRBJ2-2, reads EAGVAQSPRYKIIEKRQSVAFWCNPISGHATLYWYQQILGQGPKLLIQFQNNGVVDDSQLPKDRFSAERLKGVDSTLKIQPAKLEDSAVYLCASSPSSQVNTGELFFGEGSRLTVL.

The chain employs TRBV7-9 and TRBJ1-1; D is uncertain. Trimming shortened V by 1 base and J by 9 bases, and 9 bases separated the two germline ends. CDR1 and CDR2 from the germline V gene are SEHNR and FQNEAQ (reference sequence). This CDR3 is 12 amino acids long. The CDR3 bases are TGTGCCAGCAGCTTAGAAGAGTTGAAAGCTTTCTTT. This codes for CASSLEELKAFF. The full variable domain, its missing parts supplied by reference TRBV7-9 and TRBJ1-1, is DTGVSQNPRHKITKRGQNVTFRCDPISEHNRLYWYRQTLGQGPEFLTYFQNEAQLEKSRLLSDRFSAERPKGSFSTLEIQRTEQGDSAMYLCASSLEELKAFFGQGTRLTVV.

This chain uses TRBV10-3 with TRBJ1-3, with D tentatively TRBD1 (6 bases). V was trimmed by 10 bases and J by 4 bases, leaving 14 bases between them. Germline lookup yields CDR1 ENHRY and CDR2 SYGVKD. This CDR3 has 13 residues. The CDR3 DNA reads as TGTGCCACCGAACAGGGTAGGGGAAACACCATATATTTT. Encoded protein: CATEQGRGNTIYF.

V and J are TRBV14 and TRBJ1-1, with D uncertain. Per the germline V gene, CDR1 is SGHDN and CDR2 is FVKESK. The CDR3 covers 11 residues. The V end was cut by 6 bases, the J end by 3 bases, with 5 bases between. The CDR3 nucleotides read TGTGCCAGCAGTGGCTACACTGAAGCTTTCTTT. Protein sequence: CASSGYTEAFF. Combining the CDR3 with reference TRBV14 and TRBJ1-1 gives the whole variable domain EAGVTQFPSHSVIEKGQTVTLRCDPISGHDNLYWYRRVMGKEIKFLLHFVKESKQDESGMPNNRFLAERTGGTYSTLKVQPAELEDSGVYFCASSGYTEAFFGQGTRLTVV.

CDR3 nucleotide sequence: TGTGCCAGCAGCCCCTTGGGGGACGAGCAGTACTTC. Its translation: CASSPLGDEQYF. This chain uses TRBV6-5 with TRBJ2-7; D may correspond to TRBD1 or TRBD2 (5 bases each). Germline CDR1 MNHEY, CDR2 SVGAGI. Trimming pared 6 bases from V and 5 bases from J, leaving 11 bases between. This CDR3 region has 12 residues.

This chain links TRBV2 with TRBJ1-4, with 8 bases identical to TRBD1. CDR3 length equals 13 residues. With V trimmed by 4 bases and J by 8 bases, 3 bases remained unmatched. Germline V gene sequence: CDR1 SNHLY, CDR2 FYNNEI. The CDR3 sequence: CASSAGGVEKLFF. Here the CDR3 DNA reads TGTGCCAGCAGTGCAGGGGGCGTCGAAAAACTGTTTTTT.

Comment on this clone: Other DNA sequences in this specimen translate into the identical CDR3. In nucleotides, the CDR3 is TGTGCCTGGAGCGCGGGTGGAGAGACCCAGTACTTC. It specifies CAWSAGGETQYF. The chain carries TRBV30 and TRBJ2-5, with D possibly being TRBD2 (5 bases). Trimming removed 3 bases at V and 4 bases at J, with 9 bases between. Germline V gene data show CDR1 as GTSNPN and CDR2 as SVGIG (reference sequence). This CDR3 spans 12 amino acids.

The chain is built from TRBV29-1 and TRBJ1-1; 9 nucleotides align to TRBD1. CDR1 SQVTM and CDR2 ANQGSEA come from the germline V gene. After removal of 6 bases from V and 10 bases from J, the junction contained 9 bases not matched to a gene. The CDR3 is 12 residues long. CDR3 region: CSVSGQGTVAFF. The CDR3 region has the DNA TGCAGCGTCTCCGGACAGGGGACGGTAGCTTTCTTT.